This is a list of T cell receptor beta chains from one sample in a study of blood T cell repertoires in COVID-19. Profiled with immunoSEQ multiplex PCR; TCRdb holds only in-frame clones, not every one. The sample holds approximately 300,000 clones; roughly 90% are singletons and the top ten take over 4%. Sequences were obtained from PBMCs or T cells enriched from blood (not recorded which). The source of these receptors is a man between 60 and 75 years old who had recovered from COVID-19. Each CDR3 is given without its conserved first and last residue. Each record gives: J gene, clone size, V gene, CDR3 protein. Size values are once, few and many counts, or a class for expanded clones, and some rows have none.

j_gene: TRBJ1-4; abundance: NA; v_gene: TRBV15; CDR3aa: ATRSEGIEKLF
j_gene: TRBJ1-1; abundance: NA; v_gene: TRBV6-5; CDR3aa: ASRSLQERREAF
j_gene: TRBJ1-6; abundance: NA; v_gene: TRBV5-1; CDR3aa: ASSSELSPLH
j_gene: TRBJ1-2; abundance: NA; v_gene: TRBV28; CDR3aa: ATRTGNYGYT
j_gene: TRBJ2-3; abundance: NA; v_gene: TRBV5-1; CDR3aa: ASSRWAPGDTQY
j_gene: TRBJ2-7; abundance: NA; v_gene: TRBV15; CDR3aa: ATSRDHSEVERQY
j_gene: TRBJ1-2; abundance: NA; v_gene: TRBV29-1; CDR3aa: SVERTEGRYT
j_gene: TRBJ1-2; abundance: NA; v_gene: TRBV19; CDR3aa: ASTDRRTGYGYT
j_gene: TRBJ2-3; abundance: NA; v_gene: TRBV29-1; CDR3aa: SVAGTSGRPVTDTQY
j_gene: TRBJ2-3; abundance: NA; v_gene: TRBV9; CDR3aa: ASSGTSGGNTDTQY
j_gene: TRBJ2-1; abundance: NA; v_gene: TRBV7-3; CDR3aa: ASSSQGLGAYNEQF
j_gene: TRBJ2-3; abundance: NA; v_gene: TRBV4-1; CDR3aa: ASSQGTSGNHPNTDTQY
j_gene: TRBJ1-2; abundance: NA; v_gene: TRBV24-1; CDR3aa: ATGTEVYGYT
j_gene: TRBJ1-2; abundance: NA; v_gene: TRBV19; CDR3aa: ASTPGRDSYGYT
j_gene: TRBJ2-1; abundance: NA; v_gene: TRBV4-1; CDR3aa: ASSQDLRRGSGNEQF
j_gene: TRBJ2-7; abundance: NA; v_gene: TRBV6-5; CDR3aa: ASSYSRRQGNEQY
j_gene: TRBJ2-1; abundance: NA; v_gene: TRBV5-4; CDR3aa: ASSLSSGSVDEQF
j_gene: TRBJ2-7; abundance: NA; v_gene: TRBV27; CDR3aa: ASSLRGPGEQY
j_gene: TRBJ1-4; abundance: NA; v_gene: TRBV19; CDR3aa: ASSISSTQSSTGASPLEKLF
j_gene: TRBJ2-3; abundance: NA; v_gene: TRBV7-9; CDR3aa: AFPGEDTDTQY
j_gene: TRBJ2-6; abundance: few; v_gene: TRBV18; CDR3aa: ASSPPRQGAVVNVLT
j_gene: TRBJ2-3; abundance: NA; v_gene: TRBV7-2; CDR3aa: ASSLTGDSTDTQY